This T cell receptor (beta chain) emerged from a study of blood T cell repertoires in COVID-19. Looking at the study overall: Sites across the United States, Italy and Spain contributed samples from acute and convalescent COVID-19. The cDNA or gDNA used as material had been derived from T cells, B-cell-depleted T cells, or PBMCs.

Deletions cut 6 bases from V and 3 bases from J, with 12 bases between. The germline V gene encodes CDR1 MNHEY and CDR2 SMNVEV (reference sequence). This CDR3 contains 13 residues. In the authors' methods: The assay estimated nucleated cells by amplifying reference gene primers. Data came from immunoSEQ multiplex PCR; TCRdb stores just in-frame clones and leaves some out. For V, J and clone size, that table is used; D and trimming come from the DNA. The repertoire holds some 180,000 clones, approximately 87% seen once, with about 20% in the top ten. Specimen: peripheral blood. This rearrangement joins TRBV27 to TRBJ2-7, with TRBD2 as a possible D gene (6 bases). This clonotype was sampled from a man in his sixties or seventies with active or convalescent COVID-19. The CDR3 nucleotides are TGTGCCAGCAGCCCCGGAGGGGTCTACGAGCAGTACTTC. Translating it yields CASSPGGVYEQYF.